These 30 T cell receptor beta chains were sequenced from one sample in a study of spatial heterogeneity in lung cancer. Documented time point: sample taken at primary tumor resection. For these receptors, no antigen is known. TCRdb re-called the 5' RACE reads with MiXCR, one entry per CDR3 protein. The sample includes some 3,200 distinct CDR3 sequences, 6.3% of them seen just once. Study results and caveats: Tumors with more nonsynonymous mutations had more expanded intratumoral alpha and beta TCRs.

Here the sequenced sample was lung tumor tissue, taken at surgery. Every receptor here comes from a male donor with early-stage non-small cell lung cancer.

By share, this clonotype counts as medium-sized. The chain recombines TRBV12-3 or TRBV12-4 with TRBJ2-3; D might be TRBD1 or TRBD2, each matching 5 bases. V dropped 7 bases and J dropped 6 bases, with 14 bases sitting between them. The CDR3 extends over 13 amino acids. The CDR3 region has the DNA TGTGCCAGCAATAGGGACCGGGTTGATACGCAGTATTTT. This encodes CASNRDRVDTQYF.

Judged by abundance, this clonotype is medium-sized. The chain carries TRBV27 and TRBJ2-2, with 10 bases that match TRBD2. Germline values: CDR1 MNHEY, CDR2 SMNVEV (reference sequence). This CDR3 has 19 residues. Trimming cost V 3 bases and J 0 bases; bases outside gene matches: 10. In DNA form, the CDR3 reads TGTGCCAGCAGTTTCCTCACTAGCGGGGCTTTCGCGAACACCGGGGAGCTGTTTTTT. Translating gives CASSFLTSGAFANTGELFF.

The sample holds a few counts of this clonotype. This sequence joins TRBV18 and TRBJ2-1; 7 nucleotides line up with TRBD1. CDR1 and CDR2 (germline): KGHSH, LQKENI. J gave up 2 bases and V 5 bases, and 6 bases lay outside the gene matches. The CDR3 runs 15 residues. CDR3 in DNA: TGTGCCAGCTCAAGGACAGGTCCACCCTACAATGAGCAGTTCTTC. This encodes CASSRTGPPYNEQFF.

By proportion, this clonotype is medium-sized. The chain employs TRBV29-1 and TRBJ2-1; the D is unclear. Germline CDR1 reads SQVTM; CDR2 reads ANQGSEA. The V end was cut by 8 bases, the J end by 3 bases, with 14 bases between. This CDR3 has 13 amino acids. The CDR3 coding sequence is TGCAGCTACCTTTATCTGGACTACAATGAGCAGTTCTTC. Its protein is CSYLYLDYNEQFF.

This clonotype was detected ten times or more. The chain has TRBV5-1 and TRBJ2-3; D not certain. The CDR3 has 13 amino acids. The V end lost 0 bases, the J end lost 3 bases, and 5 bases lay between the germline ends. CDR1 and CDR2 (germline): SGHRS, YFSETQ. CDR3 amino acids: CASSLGETDTQYF. In nucleotides, the CDR3 is TGCGCCAGCAGCTTGGGGGAAACAGATACGCAGTATTTT.

Within the sample, this clonotype is medium-sized. The V call is TRBV18, the J call TRBJ2-2; TRBD2 agrees at 8 bases. Germline CDR1 and CDR2: KGHSH and LQKENI. The CDR3 runs to 16 residues. With V trimmed by 5 bases and J by 0 bases, 5 bases remained unmatched. The CDR3 is CASSFSGGANTGELFF. DNA of the CDR3: TGTGCCAGCTCATTCAGCGGGGGTGCGAACACCGGGGAGCTGTTTTTT.

Relative to its sample, this clonotype is medium-sized. The V gene is TRBV4-3, the J gene TRBJ2-2; weak D call: TRBD2 (5 bases). The CDR3 runs 15 residues. Trimming took 0 bases from V and 3 from J, leaving 8 bases between them. From germline, CDR1 is LGHNA and CDR2 YSLEER. The CDR3 loop is CASSQEDSYTGELFF. For the CDR3, the DNA is TGCGCCAGCAGCCAAGAGGACTCCTACACCGGGGAGCTGTTTTTT.

This clonotype is termed medium-sized. This chain joins TRBV5-1 and TRBJ1-5; perhaps TRBD1 as D (5 bases). Germline assignment: CDR1 SGHRS and CDR2 YFSETQ. Trimming cost V 0 bases and J 1 base, with 8 bases left between them. The CDR3 runs to 15 residues. In DNA, the CDR3 is TGCGCCAGCAGCTTGGAAGGGGAGAGCAATCAGCCCCAGCATTTT. Translating it yields CASSLEGESNQPQHF.

This clonotype has a count of ten or more. The V gene is TRBV7-2, the J gene TRBJ2-5, with TRBD2 matching 8 bases. The germline gives CDR1 SGHTA, CDR2 FQGNSA. This CDR3 comprises 15 residues. Germline trimming cut 5 bases from V and 5 bases from J; bases unmatched to any gene: 10. CDR3 sequence reads: CASSRGGTPRETQYF. CDR3 DNA: TGTGCCAGCAGCCGGGGGGGAACCCCCCGGGAGACCCAGTACTTC.

The chain recombines TRBV29-1 with TRBJ2-7, with a tentative D call TRBD1 (7 bases). The CDR3 has 12 residues. Between the trimmed V and J ends, which lost 4 bases and 2 bases, there was a span of 9 bases. Germline loops: CDR1 SQVTM, CDR2 ANQGSEA. This CDR3 is CSVVRGAYEQYF. Here the CDR3 DNA reads TGCAGCGTTGTCAGGGGGGCCTACGAGCAGTACTTC.

In its sample, this clonotype is medium-sized. The rearrangement uses TRBV12-3 or TRBV12-4 and TRBJ2-5; D is undetermined. The CDR3 is 11 residues long. Deletions cut 5 bases from V and 0 bases from J, with 1 base between. The CDR3 sequence: CASSHQETQYF. The CDR3 DNA follows: TGTGCCAGCAGTCACCAAGAGACCCAGTACTTC.

This clonotype is categorized as medium-sized. The chain couples TRBV28 to TRBJ2-6, with a possible D match to TRBD1 (6 bases). The V gene lost 4 bases and the J gene lost 2 bases, with 9 bases spanning the gap. The V gene's germline CDR1 is MDHEN and CDR2 SYDVKM. The CDR3 extends over 15 amino acids. The CDR3 DNA reads as TGTGCCAGCAGTTCCCGACAGGCTGGGGCCAACGTCCTGACTTTC. Translating gives CASSSRQAGANVLTF.

The sample holds many counts of this clonotype. V and J are TRBV15 and TRBJ2-7; D tentatively reads TRBD1 or TRBD2 (5 bases each). The CDR3 spans 15 residues. The germline gives CDR1 LNHNV, CDR2 YYDKDF (reference sequence). Trimming took 0 bases from V and 3 from J, leaving 12 bases between them. The CDR3 here is CATSRDMGPGYEQYF. CDR3 nucleotide sequence: TGTGCCACCAGCAGAGATATGGGACCAGGCTACGAGCAGTACTTC.

Sample share makes this clonotype medium-sized. V is TRBV4-1 and J is TRBJ1-1; no clear D. CDR3 length equals 14 residues. Germline values: CDR1 MGHRA, CDR2 YSYEKL. V was shortened by 6 bases and J by 3 bases, with 14 bases between the two germline ends. In nucleotides, the CDR3 is TGCGCCAGCAGTCCAAGTCACAGTTACACTGAAGCTTTCTTT. Protein sequence: CASSPSHSYTEAFF.

By its share, this clonotype is medium-sized. The chain has TRBV6-1 and TRBJ2-1; 9 bases are a match to TRBD1. Trimming at V came to 0 bases and at J to 7 bases, leaving 4 bases not matched to a gene. Per germline, CDR1 MNHNS and CDR2 SASEGT. The CDR3 sequence is 15 residues long. As DNA, the CDR3 is TGTGCCAGCAGTGAAGCGGGGACAGGGAGGAATGAGCAGTTCTTC. It is translated as CASSEAGTGRNEQFF.

Relative to its sample, this clonotype is medium-sized. The chain is built from TRBV3-1 and TRBJ1-1; 9 bases are a match to TRBD1. Germline CDR1 is LGHDT and CDR2 is YNNKEL (reference sequence). After removal of 3 bases from V and 5 bases from J, the junction contained 7 bases not matched to a gene. The CDR3 spans 15 residues. The chain's CDR3 is CASSQGTGPETEAFF. As DNA, the CDR3 is TGTGCCAGCAGCCAGGGGACAGGGCCAGAAACTGAAGCTTTCTTT.

The chain recombines TRBV18 with TRBJ2-2; weak D call: TRBD1 (6 bases). The germline CDR1 and CDR2 sequences are KGHSH and LQKENI. V dropped 4 bases and J dropped 2 bases, with 14 bases sitting between them. This CDR3 has 16 amino acids. In DNA, the CDR3 is TGTGCCAGCTCACAGGGTCAGGACAGAAACACCGGGGAGCTGTTTTTT. This sequence encodes CASSQGQDRNTGELFF. Looking up the rest from reference TRBV18 and TRBJ2-2 gives the full variable domain: NAGVMQNPRHLVRRRGQEARLRCSPMKGHSHVYWYRQLPEEGLKFMVYLQKENIIDESGMPKERFSAEFPKEGPSILRIQQVVRGDSAAYFCASSQGQDRNTGELFFGEGSRLTVL.

This clonotype was detected many times. This chain uses TRBV14 with TRBJ2-1; TRBD2 agrees at 7 bases. From germline, CDR1 is SGHDN and CDR2 FVKESK. The CDR3 is 15 residues long. V dropped 6 bases and J dropped 5; count of bases not matched to a gene: 10. The CDR3 loop is CASSGEGLSDNEQFF. The CDR3 DNA sequence: TGTGCCAGCAGTGGGGAGGGACTGTCGGACAATGAGCAGTTCTTC.

This clonotype was found many times. The chain uses TRBV19 and TRBJ2-1; the D gene is possibly TRBD2 (6 bases). Trimming stripped 0 bases from V and 3 bases from J, with 9 bases between. Per the germline V gene, CDR1 is LNHDA and CDR2 is SQIVND (reference sequence). The CDR3 runs to 15 residues. CDR3 DNA: TGTGCCAGTAGTATAGATGGCGGGATCTACAATGAGCAGTTCTTC. Its protein product is CASSIDGGIYNEQFF.

By sample fraction, this clonotype is medium-sized. This chain connects TRBV29-1 to TRBJ1-2; tentatively, D is TRBD1 (6 bases). Germline V lookup: CDR1 SQVTM, CDR2 ANQGSEA. The V end was cut by 6 bases, the J end by 0 bases, with 11 bases between. The CDR3 is made up of 13 amino acids. CDR3 residues: CSVGQLTNYGYTF. The CDR3 DNA reads TGCAGCGTCGGACAGCTAACTAACTATGGCTACACCTTC.

This clonotype was detected ten times or more. The gene calls are TRBV6-5 and TRBJ2-3, with D unresolved. Trimming took 5 bases from V and 1 from J, leaving 7 bases between them. Germline lookup yields CDR1 MNHEY and CDR2 SVGAGI. The CDR3 covers 13 residues. The CDR3 protein is CASSPLGTDTQYF. CDR3 in DNA: TGTGCCAGCAGTCCTCTGGGCACAGATACGCAGTATTTT.

In its sample, this clonotype was seen many times. The genes are TRBV29-1 and TRBJ2-7; D is perhaps TRBD1 or TRBD2 (5 bases each). V gave up 6 bases and J gave up 7 bases, with 19 bases separating them. The CDR3 is 13 amino acids. Germline V gives CDR1 SQVTM, CDR2 ANQGSEA. The CDR3 nucleotides are TGCAGCGTGGGCCCAGGGACCGCCGGAGAGCAGTACTTC. It is translated as CSVGPGTAGEQYF.

CDR3 DNA: TGCAGCGTCATCCGGGACATGAACACTGAAGCTTTCTTT. Protein sequence: CSVIRDMNTEAFF. The chain has TRBV29-1 and TRBJ1-1; D is perhaps TRBD1 (6 bases). Germline CDR1 and CDR2: SQVTM and ANQGSEA. This CDR3 is 13 amino acids long. The V gene lost 6 bases and the J gene lost 0 bases, with 11 bases spanning the gap.

Within the sample, this clonotype is medium-sized (0.01 to 0.1%). The chain joins TRBV24-1 to TRBJ1-1; D is uncertain. Germline V gene lookup returns CDR1 KGHDR and CDR2 SFDVKD. The CDR3 runs 12 residues. V gave up 0 bases and J gave up 7 bases, with 5 bases separating them. The CDR3 nucleotides are TGTGCCACCAGTGATTTGTACAGTGAAGCTTTCTTT. This translates into CATSDLYSEAFF.

By its share, this clonotype is medium-sized. The rearrangement joins TRBV9 to TRBJ1-1; D gene ambiguous. CDR1 is SGDLS, CDR2 YYNGEE, per germline. V lost 2 bases to trimming and J lost 5 bases, with 22 bases between them. This CDR3 is built from 17 residues. CDR3 loop: CASSVSPRAPSETEAFF. The CDR3 nucleotides are TGTGCCAGCAGCGTCTCCCCTAGGGCGCCTTCGGAAACTGAAGCTTTCTTT.

This clonotype was detected many times. This chain uses TRBV5-1 with TRBJ2-7, with a weak D call TRBD1 (5 bases). Germline V lookup: CDR1 SGHRS, CDR2 YFSETQ. The CDR3 loop spans 18 amino acids. Trimming cost V 0 bases and J 2 bases, with 21 bases left between them. CDR3 in amino acids: CASSLAPITGSATYEQYF. CDR3 nucleotides: TGCGCCAGCAGCTTGGCACCGATAACAGGTTCCGCGACCTACGAGCAGTACTTC.

This clonotype is categorized as medium-sized. The rearrangement joins TRBV24-1 to TRBJ1-5; D ambiguous. V was trimmed by 10 bases and J by 7 bases, leaving 16 bases between them. CDR1 is KGHDR and CDR2 is SFDVKD in the germline V gene. CDR3 length: 13 residues. CDR3: CATKGQPNQPQHF. The CDR3 DNA reads TGTGCCACAAAAGGGCAACCAAACCAGCCCCAGCATTTT.

By share, this clonotype counts as medium-sized. The V gene is TRBV19, the J gene TRBJ2-1, with D unclear. V gave up 3 bases and J gave up 3 bases, with 12 bases separating them. Germline lookup yields CDR1 LNHDA and CDR2 SQIVND (reference sequence). The CDR3 covers 15 residues. CDR3 sequence: CASSISHENYNEQFF. CDR3 sequence (DNA): TGTGCCAGTAGTATTTCTCACGAGAACTACAATGAGCAGTTCTTC.

By its share, this clonotype is medium-sized. The chain is built from TRBV27 and TRBJ2-1; D unclear. CDR3 length equals 15 residues. The germline CDR1 and CDR2 sequences are MNHEY and SMNVEV (reference sequence). The V gene lost 5 bases and the J gene lost 1 base, with 12 bases spanning the gap. The CDR3 sequence: CASSPGRASYNEQFF. In DNA, the CDR3 is TGTGCCAGCAGTCCTGGACGGGCTTCCTACAATGAGCAGTTCTTC.

This clonotype has a count of ten or more. Sequence at one end of the junction differs from germline and may be a read error. The chain has TRBV7-2 and TRBJ2-4; D possibly uses TRBD1 or TRBD2 (7 bases each). The CDR3 sequence is 19 residues long. CDR1 is SGHTA, CDR2 FQGNSA, per germline. Here the CDR3 reads CVSSLAGPDRVIAKNIQYF. CDR3 in DNA: TGTGTCAGCAGCTTAGCGGGCCCCGACAGGGTCATAGCCAAAAACATTCAGTACTTC.